This T cell receptor (beta chain) came from a study of blood T cell repertoires in COVID-19. Study summary: COVID-19 samples collected from the United States, Italy and Spain covered acute and convalescent phases. PBMCs, B-cell-depleted T cells, or T cells were the source of the cDNA or gDNA that made up the material.

Study processing details: Nucleated cell number was recorded as an estimate derived from reference gene primer amplification. Measured with immunoSEQ multiplex PCR; TCRdb has only the in-frame clones, and not every one. V and J calls and clone size are given by that table; D and trimming were obtained from the DNA. Of about 310,000 clones in the sample, almost 90% are singletons; the top ten hold roughly 1%. Germline lookup yields CDR1 SGHRS and CDR2 YFSETQ. The CDR3 extends over 15 amino acids. V gave up 0 bases and J gave up 0 bases, with 6 bases separating them. It was during active infection that Seattle patients were enrolled and then longitudinally followed.

Sequenced sample: peripheral blood. The TCR sequence derives from a woman aged 40 to 50 with COVID-19, enrolled during active disease. This chain links TRBV5-1 with TRBJ1-4, with D unresolved. CDR3: CASSLAGSTNEKLFF. Here the CDR3 DNA reads TGCGCCAGCAGCTTGGCGGGATCAACTAATGAAAAACTGTTTTTT.